One and the same sample provided the 5 T cell receptor beta chains below, sequenced in a study of shared clonotypes between healthy human individuals. The protocol was immunoSEQ multiplex PCR, while the TCRdb copy is restricted to in-frame clones and leaves out a portion. The sample holds some 240,000 clones; approximately 65% are singletons and the top ten take over 8.5%. What was sequenced was memory CD4+ T cells sorted from blood. Subset described: CD45RA-negative fraction. These receptors were collected from a young man in good health.

This chain uses TRBV4-1 with TRBJ1-2; tentatively, D is TRBD1 (5 bases). The CDR3 sequence is 13 residues long. Trimming stripped 1 base from V and 10 bases from J, with 13 bases between. The germline V gene encodes CDR1 MGHRA and CDR2 YSYEKL. CDR3 sequence (DNA): TGCGCCAGCAGCCAAGGCGACGGACAAGTCTACACCTTC. Protein sequence: CASSQGDGQVYTF.

The V call is TRBV7-8, the J call TRBJ1-5; 7 bases match TRBD1. The J segment lost 8 bases and the V segment lost 5 bases, leaving 12 bases of the junction unmatched. This CDR3 region has 15 residues. The germline gives CDR1 SGHVS, CDR2 FQNEAQ. The CDR3 here is CASSKTGTEGEPQHF. DNA of the CDR3: TGTGCCAGCAGCAAGACAGGGACCGAGGGGGAGCCCCAGCATTTT. The entire variable domain, with the rest obtained from reference TRBV7-8 and TRBJ1-5, is as follows: GAGVSQSPRYKVAKRGQDVALRCDPISGHVSLFWYQQALGQGPEFLTYFQNEAQLDKSGLPSDRFFAERPEGSVSTLKIQRTQQEDSAVYLCASSKTGTEGEPQHFGDGTRLSIL.

V gene TRBV7-3 combines with J gene TRBJ2-3, with D unresolved. With 5 bases removed from V and 4 bases from J, the gap between germline ends came to 7 bases. CDR1 is SGHTA, CDR2 FQGTGA, per germline. The CDR3 runs 12 residues. The CDR3 is CASSPGADTQYF. CDR3 in DNA: TGTGCCAGCAGCCCGGGCGCAGATACGCAGTATTTT.

This clone was counted once. The V gene is TRBV6-1, the J gene TRBJ2-3; perhaps TRBD1 as D (5 bases). In germline, CDR1 is MNHNS, CDR2 SASEGT. This CDR3 region has 14 residues. The V end lost 2 bases, the J end lost 2 bases, and 8 bases lay between the germline ends. CDR3 in DNA: TGTGCCAGCAGTGAACAGGGCACCACAGATACGCAGTATTTT. Translated, it gives CASSEQGTTDTQYF.

There are a few counts of this clone. V usage is TRBV5-6 and J usage is TRBJ1-1; 12 bases are shared with TRBD1. With V trimmed by 4 bases and J by 1 base, 8 bases remained unmatched. The germline V gene encodes CDR1 SGHDT and CDR2 YYEEEE. CDR3 size: 17 residues. The CDR3 loop reads CASSPNMGQGANTEAFF. CDR3 sequence (DNA): TGTGCCAGCAGCCCGAACATGGGACAGGGGGCGAACACTGAAGCTTTCTTT. The whole variable domain, remainder taken from reference TRBV5-6 and TRBJ1-1, is DAGVTQSPTHLIKTRGQQVTLRCSPKSGHDTVSWYQQALGQGPQFIFQYYEEEERQRGNFPDRFSGHQFPNYSSELNVNALLLGDSALYLCASSPNMGQGANTEAFFGQGTRLTVV.